These 19 T cell receptor beta chains were sequenced from one sample in a study of CD8 T cells in Susac syndrome. RNA amounts of roughly 0.5 to 1 ug underwent reverse transcription with random hexamers. TCRdb re-derived calls from the immunoSEQ multiplex PCR reads in MiXCR, one entry per CDR3 protein. This table holds about 140,000 distinct CDR3 sequences, more than 85% found once. Source material: CD4+ T cells from PBMCs. The receptors originated from a human donor with Susac syndrome.

The chain links TRBV24-1 to TRBJ2-4, with 9 bases fitting TRBD2. Germline V gene sequence: CDR1 KGHDR, CDR2 SFDVKD. J lost 13 bases, V lost 4 bases, and 10 bases had no gene match. CDR3 length equals 14 residues. CDR3 nucleotide sequence: TGTGCCACCAGTGAATCGGGGACTAGCAGTATCCAGTACTTC. It is translated as CATSESGTSSIQYF.

The chain combines TRBV29-1 with TRBJ2-7; TRBD2 agrees at 10 bases. V was pared by 6 bases and J by 1 base, with 6 bases of the junction left unmatched. In germline, CDR1 is SQVTM, CDR2 ANQGSEA. This CDR3 comprises 14 residues. CDR3 region: CSVALAGVSYEQYF. CDR3 in DNA: TGCAGCGTAGCTCTAGCGGGAGTATCCTACGAGCAGTACTTC.

The rearrangement links TRBV19 to TRBJ2-2; TRBD1 agrees at 7 bases. Losses at the gene ends were 7 bases for V and 7 bases for J; bases not matched to a gene: 12. This CDR3 has 15 residues. Looked up from germline, CDR1 is LNHDA and CDR2 is SQIVND (reference sequence). CDR3 coding DNA: TGTGCCAGTACCGAAGGGGGCCCAGGGAACGGGGAGCTGTTTTTT. Encoded protein: CASTEGGPGNGELFF.

The J gene is TRBJ1-5, the V gene TRBV30, with TRBD1 matching over 7 bases. The CDR3 has 15 amino acids. The germline CDR1 and CDR2 sequences are GTSNPN and SVGIG (reference sequence). V trimming: 1 base; J trimming: 0 bases; junction bases outside the gene matches: 3. In nucleotides, the CDR3 is TGTGCCTGGAGTGGACAGGGTTATAGCAATCAGCCCCAGCATTTT. It yields the protein CAWSGQGYSNQPQHF.

The chain uses TRBV10-3 and TRBJ1-2; D might be TRBD1 (5 bases). This CDR3 contains 14 residues. Germline V gene data show CDR1 as ENHRY and CDR2 as SYGVKD. V shed 5 bases and J shed 5 bases, with 15 bases lying between them. This CDR3 reads CAISTGGSTYGYTF. The DNA of the CDR3 is TGTGCCATCAGTACGGGGGGGTCGACTTATGGCTACACCTTC.

This clonotype was seen a handful of times. CDR3 DNA sequence: TGTGCCAGCAGTGAAGCGGCGACTGGCGGTCAGCCCCAGCATTTT. It translates to CASSEAATGGQPQHF. This chain uses TRBV2 with TRBJ1-5; D gene ambiguous. The CDR3 is 15 residues long. The germline gives CDR1 SNHLY, CDR2 FYNNEI. The germline V and J ends were trimmed by 0 bases and 6 bases, with 12 bases remaining between them. Variable domain in full (rest from reference TRBV2 and TRBJ1-5): EPEVTQTPSHQVTQMGQEVILRCVPISNHLYFYWYRQILGQKVEFLVSFYNNEISEKSEIFDDQFSVERPDGSNFTLKIRSTKLEDSAMYFCASSEAATGGQPQHFGDGTRLSIL.

This rearrangement joins TRBV23-1 to TRBJ1-5, with D possibly TRBD1 on 5 matching bases. Being an ORF, TRBV23-1 has a function that is uncertain. Trimming shortened V by 5 bases and J by 0 bases, and 8 bases separated the two germline ends. The CDR3 runs to 14 residues. CDR3 sequence: CASSTQVSNQPQHF. In DNA form, the CDR3 reads TGCGCCAGCAGTACACAGGTTAGCAATCAGCCCCAGCATTTT.

The V and J genes are TRBV2 and TRBJ1-3; no reliable D call. Between the trimmed V and J ends, which lost 6 bases and 0 bases, there was a span of 9 bases. Looked up from germline, CDR1 is SNHLY and CDR2 is FYNNEI. This CDR3 has 14 residues. The CDR3 coding sequence is TGTGCCAGCAGGGCATCTACCTCTGGAAACACCATATATTTT. Translated, it gives CASRASTSGNTIYF. Combining the CDR3 with reference TRBV2 and TRBJ1-3 gives the whole variable domain EPEVTQTPSHQVTQMGQEVILRCVPISNHLYFYWYRQILGQKVEFLVSFYNNEISEKSEIFDDQFSVERPDGSNFTLKIRSTKLEDSAMYFCASRASTSGNTIYFGEGSWLTVV.

The J gene is TRBJ2-7, the V gene TRBV7-9; tentative D call: TRBD1 (5 bases). Trimming shortened V by 1 base and J by 3 bases, and 13 bases separated the two germline ends. Germline V CDR1 and CDR2: SEHNR, FQNEAQ (reference sequence). CDR3 length: 15 amino acids. In nucleotides, the CDR3 is TGTGCCAGCAGCTTAGTCGCAGGGCCCCACTACGAGCAGTACTTC. It is translated as CASSLVAGPHYEQYF.

V usage is TRBV25-1 and J usage is TRBJ1-1; tentatively, D is TRBD1 (5 bases). The CDR3 covers 13 residues. Deletions cut 8 bases from V and 5 bases from J, with 15 bases between. The germline CDR1 and CDR2 sequences are MGHDK and SYGVNS. The CDR3 nucleotides read TGTGCCAGCGCTAAGGGCAGGGCGACTGAAGCTTTCTTT. Its translation: CASAKGRATEAFF.

This clonotype was found a few times. The chain recombines TRBV5-1 with TRBJ1-1; the D is unclear. V gave up 2 bases and J gave up 1 base, with 12 bases separating them. Germline assignment: CDR1 SGHRS and CDR2 YFSETQ. The CDR3 length is 15 residues. CDR3: CASSFDSVGNTEAFF. Here the CDR3 DNA reads TGCGCCAGCAGCTTCGATTCCGTTGGGAACACTGAAGCTTTCTTT.

The genes are TRBV5-1 and TRBJ2-1, with D perhaps TRBD2 (7 bases). The CDR3 sequence is 15 residues long. Germline values: CDR1 SGHRS, CDR2 YFSETQ. The V and J ends lost 0 bases and 8 bases respectively, with 15 bases between them. CDR3 amino acids: CASSLDPGGPDEQFF. CDR3 coding DNA: TGCGCCAGCAGCTTGGACCCCGGGGGGCCCGATGAGCAGTTCTTC. The whole variable domain, remainder taken from reference TRBV5-1 and TRBJ2-1, is KAGVTQTPRYLIKTRGQQVTLSCSPISGHRSVSWYQQTPGQGLQFLFEYFSETQRNKGNFPGRFSGRQFSNSRSEMNVSTLELGDSALYLCASSLDPGGPDEQFFGPGTRLTVL.

This clonotype showed up just once. This chain joins TRBV11-3 and TRBJ2-1, with 10 positions matching TRBD2. After removal of 5 bases from V and 4 bases from J, the junction contained 5 bases not matched to a gene. The germline V gene encodes CDR1 SGHNT and CDR2 YENEEA. The CDR3 is made up of 15 amino acids. CDR3 protein: CASSLAGAQYNEQFF. The CDR3 DNA is TGTGCCAGCAGCCTAGCGGGAGCGCAGTACAATGAGCAGTTCTTC.

The chain joins TRBV27 to TRBJ2-7; TRBD1 agrees at 7 bases. The CDR3 sequence is 12 residues long. The V segment lost 6 bases and the J segment 6 bases; nucleotides outside the gene matches: 5. Germline V CDR1 and CDR2: MNHEY, SMNVEV (reference sequence). Here the CDR3 DNA reads TGTGCCAGCAGACGCACAGGGGCCGAGCAGTACTTC. This encodes CASRRTGAEQYF.

The table lists this clonotype with a count of one. This sequence joins TRBV30 and TRBJ2-7; 8 nucleotides align to TRBD2. Trimming removed 3 bases from V and 3 bases from J; junction bases left unmatched: 4. CDR1 and CDR2 (germline): GTSNPN, SVGIG (reference sequence). The CDR3 is made up of 13 amino acids. The CDR3 here is CAWRLSGSYEQYF. DNA for the CDR3: TGTGCCTGGAGGCTAAGCGGGAGCTACGAGCAGTACTTC.

The chain couples TRBV5-1 to TRBJ1-2; D is unresolved. Germline loops: CDR1 SGHRS, CDR2 YFSETQ. The CDR3 totals 14 residues. Trimming took 3 bases from V and 8 from J, leaving 17 bases between them. Here the CDR3 reads CASSSAGPNRGYTF. The DNA of the CDR3 is TGCGCCAGCAGCTCGGCAGGACCCAATCGGGGCTACACCTTC.

The chain combines TRBV12-3 or TRBV12-4 with TRBJ2-5; 11 bases map to TRBD2. Losses at the gene ends were 6 bases for V and 5 bases for J; bases not matched to a gene: 8. The CDR3 has 15 residues. CDR3 in DNA: TGTGCCAGCAGCCGTAGCGGGAGGGCCGATGAGACCCAGTACTTC. Encoded protein: CASSRSGRADETQYF.

The chain recombines TRBV7-9 with TRBJ1-2; 8 bases map to TRBD1. J gave up 1 base and V 5 bases, and 3 bases lay outside the gene matches. CDR3 length: 14 residues. Germline V gene data show CDR1 as SEHNR and CDR2 as FQNEAQ (reference sequence). DNA of the CDR3: TGTGCCAGCAGCCAGGACAGGGATAACTATGGCTACACCTTC. Its translation: CASSQDRDNYGYTF.

The table lists this clonotype with a count of one. The chain recombines TRBV20-1 with TRBJ2-5; no firm D call. Germline V CDR1 and CDR2: DFQATT, SNEGSKA (reference sequence). The length of the CDR3 is 13 residues. The V gene lost 3 bases and the J gene lost 1 base, with 9 bases spanning the gap. CDR3: CSARTPLQETQYF. The CDR3 region has the DNA TGCAGTGCTAGGACCCCCCTCCAAGAGACCCAGTACTTC.